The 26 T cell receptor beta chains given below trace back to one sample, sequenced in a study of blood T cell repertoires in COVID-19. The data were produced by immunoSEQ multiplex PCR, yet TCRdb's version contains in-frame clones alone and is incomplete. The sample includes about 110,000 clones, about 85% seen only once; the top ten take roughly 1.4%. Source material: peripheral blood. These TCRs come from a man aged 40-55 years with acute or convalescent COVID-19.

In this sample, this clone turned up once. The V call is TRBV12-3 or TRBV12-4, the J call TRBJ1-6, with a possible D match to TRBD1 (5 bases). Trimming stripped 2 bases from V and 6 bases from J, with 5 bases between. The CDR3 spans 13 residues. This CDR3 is CASSLQGNSPLHF. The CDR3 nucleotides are TGTGCCAGCAGTTTACAGGGTAATTCACCCCTCCACTTT.

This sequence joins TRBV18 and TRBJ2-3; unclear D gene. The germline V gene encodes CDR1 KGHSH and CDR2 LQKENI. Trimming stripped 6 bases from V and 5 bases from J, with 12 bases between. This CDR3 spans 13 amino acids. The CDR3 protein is CASSPGLGDTQYF. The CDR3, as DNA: TGTGCCAGCTCCCCGGGTCTTGGAGATACGCAGTATTTT.

DNA for the CDR3: TGTGCCATCAGTGCAGCCGGGACATCTAGAAAAGAGACCCAGTACTTC. It is translated as CAISAAGTSRKETQYF. The V call is TRBV10-3, the J call TRBJ2-5; tentative D call: TRBD1 (6 bases). The CDR3 runs 16 residues. CDR1 and CDR2 from the germline V gene are ENHRY and SYGVKD. Trimming removed 4 bases from V and 3 bases from J, with 18 bases in between.

CDR3 in amino acids: CASSYSTTGDNGYTF. Here the CDR3 DNA reads TGTGCCAGCAGTTACTCAACAACAGGGGATAATGGCTACACCTTC. The chain employs TRBV6-2 or TRBV6-3 and TRBJ1-2; 7 bases map to TRBD1. This CDR3 is 15 amino acids long. V gave up 0 bases and J gave up 6 bases; unmatched junction bases: 7. Looked up from germline, CDR1 is MNHEY and CDR2 is SVGEGT.

CDR3 in amino acids: CASSLSRQGAYGYTF. The CDR3 nucleotides read TGTGCCAGCAGTTTATCGAGACAGGGCGCCTATGGCTACACCTTC. The chain couples TRBV27 to TRBJ1-2, with 7 positions matching TRBD1. Trimming took 0 bases from V and 4 from J; bases not matched to a gene: 5. This CDR3 spans 15 amino acids. Germline values: CDR1 MNHEY, CDR2 SMNVEV (reference sequence).

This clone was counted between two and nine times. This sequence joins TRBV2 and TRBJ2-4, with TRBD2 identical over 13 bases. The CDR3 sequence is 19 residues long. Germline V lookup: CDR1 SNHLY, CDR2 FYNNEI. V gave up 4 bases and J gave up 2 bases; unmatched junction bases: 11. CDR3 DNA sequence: TGTGCCAGCAGTGCCTTAAGGACTAGCGGGGGCTCATCCAAAAACATTCAGTACTTC. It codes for CASSALRTSGGSSKNIQYF.

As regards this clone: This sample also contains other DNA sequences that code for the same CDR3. CDR3 nucleotides: TGTGCCAGCAGCTTAACCCGGAACACTGAAGCTTTCTTT. It yields the protein CASSLTRNTEAFF. The J gene is TRBJ1-1, the V gene TRBV7-3; D unclear. The CDR3 is made up of 13 amino acids. Germline CDR1 SGHTA, CDR2 FQGTGA. Trimming stripped 0 bases from V and 1 base from J, with 3 bases between.

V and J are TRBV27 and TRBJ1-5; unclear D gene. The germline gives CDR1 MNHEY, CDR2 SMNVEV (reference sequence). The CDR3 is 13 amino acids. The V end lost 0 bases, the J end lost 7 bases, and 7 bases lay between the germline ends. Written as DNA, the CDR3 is TGTGCCAGCAGTTTATCGAGGCTCCAGCCCCAGCATTTT. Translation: CASSLSRLQPQHF.

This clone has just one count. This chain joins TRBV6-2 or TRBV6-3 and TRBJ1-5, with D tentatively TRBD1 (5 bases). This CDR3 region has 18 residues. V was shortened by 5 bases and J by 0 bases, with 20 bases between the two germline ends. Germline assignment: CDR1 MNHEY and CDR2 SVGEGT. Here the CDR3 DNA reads TGTGCCAGCAGTAACGCCCTCGGGGGACGCTATAGCAATCAGCCCCAGCATTTT. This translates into CASSNALGGRYSNQPQHF.

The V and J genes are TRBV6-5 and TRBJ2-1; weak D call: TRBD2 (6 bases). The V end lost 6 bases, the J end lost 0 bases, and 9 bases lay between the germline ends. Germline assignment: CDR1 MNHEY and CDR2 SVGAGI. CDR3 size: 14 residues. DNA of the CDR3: TGTGCCAGCAGAGCGGGTAACTCCTACAATGAGCAGTTCTTC. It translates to CASRAGNSYNEQFF.

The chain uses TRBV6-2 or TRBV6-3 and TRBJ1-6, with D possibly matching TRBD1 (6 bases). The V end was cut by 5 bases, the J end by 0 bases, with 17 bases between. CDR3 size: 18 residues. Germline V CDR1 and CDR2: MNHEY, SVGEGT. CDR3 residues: CASSLRTVRSSYNSPLHF. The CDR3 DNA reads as TGTGCCAGCAGTCTGCGGACAGTGAGGAGCTCCTATAATTCACCCCTCCACTTT.

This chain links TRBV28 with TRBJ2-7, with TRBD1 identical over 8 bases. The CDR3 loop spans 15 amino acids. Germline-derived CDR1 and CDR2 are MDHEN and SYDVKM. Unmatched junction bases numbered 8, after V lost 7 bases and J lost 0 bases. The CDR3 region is CASTSGGTVSYEQYF. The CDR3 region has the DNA TGTGCCAGCACCTCAGGGGGCACGGTCTCCTACGAGCAGTACTTC. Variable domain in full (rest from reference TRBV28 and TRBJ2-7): DVKVTQSSRYLVKRTGEKVFLECVQDMDHENMFWYRQDPGLGLRLIYFSYDVKMKEKGDIPEGYSVSREKKERFSLILESASTNQTSMYLCASTSGGTVSYEQYFGPGTRLTVT.

In nucleotides, the CDR3 is TGTGCCTGGAGCCGACAGGGCTCTGAAAAACTGTTTTTT. Translated: CAWSRQGSEKLFF. The V and J genes are TRBV30 and TRBJ1-4; 7 bases align to TRBD1. This CDR3 has 13 amino acids. Germline lookup yields CDR1 GTSNPN and CDR2 SVGIG (reference sequence). J was trimmed by 7 bases and V by 3 bases; bases with no gene match: 5.

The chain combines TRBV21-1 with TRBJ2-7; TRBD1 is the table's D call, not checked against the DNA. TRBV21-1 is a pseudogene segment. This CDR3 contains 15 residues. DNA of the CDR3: TGTGCCAGCAGCAAAGCCCAGGGCGGTTCCTACGAGCAGTACTTC. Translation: CASSKAQGGSYEQYF.

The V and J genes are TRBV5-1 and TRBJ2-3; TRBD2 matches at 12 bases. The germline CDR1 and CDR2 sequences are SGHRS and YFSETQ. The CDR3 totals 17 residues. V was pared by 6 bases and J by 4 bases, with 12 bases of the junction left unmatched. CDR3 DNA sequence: TGCGCCAGCACCCCACTCTCGACTAGCGGGAGTTCAGATACGCAGTATTTT. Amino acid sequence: CASTPLSTSGSSDTQYF.

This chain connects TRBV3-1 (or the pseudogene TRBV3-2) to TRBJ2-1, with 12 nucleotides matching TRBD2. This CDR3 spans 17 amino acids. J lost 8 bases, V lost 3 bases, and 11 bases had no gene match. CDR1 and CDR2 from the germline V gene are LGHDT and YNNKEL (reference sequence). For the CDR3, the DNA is TGTGCCAGCAGCCACACAACTAGCGGGAGGACGATACATGAGCAGTTCTTC. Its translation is CASSHTTSGRTIHEQFF.

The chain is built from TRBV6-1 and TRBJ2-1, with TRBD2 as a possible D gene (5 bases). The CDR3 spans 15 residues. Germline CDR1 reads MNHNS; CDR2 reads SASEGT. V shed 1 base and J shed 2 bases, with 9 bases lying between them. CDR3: CASSEGGMTYNEQFF. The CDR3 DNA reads TGTGCCAGCAGTGAAGGAGGGATGACCTACAATGAGCAGTTCTTC.

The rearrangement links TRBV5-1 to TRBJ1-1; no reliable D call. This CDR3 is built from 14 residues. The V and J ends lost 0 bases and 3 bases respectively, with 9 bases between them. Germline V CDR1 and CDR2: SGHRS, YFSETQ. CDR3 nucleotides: TGCGCCAGCAGCTTGGCGCCAGACTACACTGAAGCTTTCTTT. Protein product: CASSLAPDYTEAFF. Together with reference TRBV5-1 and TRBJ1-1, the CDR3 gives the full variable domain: KAGVTQTPRYLIKTRGQQVTLSCSPISGHRSVSWYQQTPGQGLQFLFEYFSETQRNKGNFPGRFSGRQFSNSRSEMNVSTLELGDSALYLCASSLAPDYTEAFFGQGTRLTVV.

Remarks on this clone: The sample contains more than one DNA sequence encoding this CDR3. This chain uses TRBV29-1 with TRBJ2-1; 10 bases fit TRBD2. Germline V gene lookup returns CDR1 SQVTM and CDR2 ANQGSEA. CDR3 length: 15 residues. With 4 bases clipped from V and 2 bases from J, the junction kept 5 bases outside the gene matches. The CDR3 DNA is TGCAGCGTTGTCTTAGCGGGGGGACCCTACAATGAGCAGTTCTTC. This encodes CSVVLAGGPYNEQFF.

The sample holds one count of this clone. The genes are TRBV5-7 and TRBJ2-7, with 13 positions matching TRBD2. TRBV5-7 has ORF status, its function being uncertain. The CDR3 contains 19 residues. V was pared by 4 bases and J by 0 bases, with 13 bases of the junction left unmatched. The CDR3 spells CASSPPGLAGPLSSYEQYF. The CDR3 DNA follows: TGTGCCAGCAGCCCGCCGGGACTAGCGGGACCACTGAGCTCCTACGAGCAGTACTTC.

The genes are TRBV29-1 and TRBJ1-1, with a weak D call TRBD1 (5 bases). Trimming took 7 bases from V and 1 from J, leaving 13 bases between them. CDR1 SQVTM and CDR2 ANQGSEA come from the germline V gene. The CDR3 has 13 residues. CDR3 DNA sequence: TGCAGCGCCCCAGGGCCTTCGAACACTGAAGCTTTCTTT. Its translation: CSAPGPSNTEAFF.

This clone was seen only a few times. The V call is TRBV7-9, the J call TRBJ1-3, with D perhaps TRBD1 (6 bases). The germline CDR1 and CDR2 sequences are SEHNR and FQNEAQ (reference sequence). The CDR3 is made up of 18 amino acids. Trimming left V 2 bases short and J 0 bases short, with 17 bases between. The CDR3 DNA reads TGTGCCAGCAGCTTAATAGGGGGGGCCCGTTCCTCTGGAAACACCATATATTTT. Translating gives CASSLIGGARSSGNTIYF.

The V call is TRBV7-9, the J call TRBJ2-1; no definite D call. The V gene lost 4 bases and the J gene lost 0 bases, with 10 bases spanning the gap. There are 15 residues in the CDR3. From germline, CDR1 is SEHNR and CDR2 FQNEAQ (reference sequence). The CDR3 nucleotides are TGTGCCAGCAGCTCCCTTCTTAGCTCCTACAATGAGCAGTTCTTC. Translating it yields CASSSLLSSYNEQFF.

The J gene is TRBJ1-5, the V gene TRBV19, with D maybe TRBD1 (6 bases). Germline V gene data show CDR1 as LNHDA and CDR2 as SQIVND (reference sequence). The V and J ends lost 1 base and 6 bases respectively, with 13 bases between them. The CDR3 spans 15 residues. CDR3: CASSIGGVGGQPQHF. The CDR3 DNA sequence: TGTGCCAGTAGTATAGGAGGAGTAGGGGGTCAGCCCCAGCATTTT.

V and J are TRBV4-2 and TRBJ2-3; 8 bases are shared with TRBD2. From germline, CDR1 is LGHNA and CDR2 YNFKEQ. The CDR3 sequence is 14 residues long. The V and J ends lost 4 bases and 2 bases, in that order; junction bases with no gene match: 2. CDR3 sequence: CASSPGGNTDTQYF. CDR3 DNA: TGTGCCAGCAGCCCGGGGGGGAACACAGATACGCAGTATTTT.

CDR3 nucleotide sequence: TGCGCCAGCAGCCTGGACAGGAGCTCTGGAAACACCATATATTTT. Translating gives CASSLDRSSGNTIYF. The chain links TRBV4-1 to TRBJ1-3; the match to TRBD1 covers 7 bases. This CDR3 spans 15 amino acids. Losses at the gene ends were 4 bases for V and 0 bases for J; bases not matched to a gene: 3. From germline, CDR1 is MGHRA and CDR2 YSYEKL.